One sample yielded the 27 T cell receptor beta chains listed below, sequenced in a study of blood T cell repertoires in COVID-19. This table comes from immunoSEQ multiplex PCR, and its TCRdb copy is limited to in-frame clones, with some not included. The sample shows 100,000 to 150,000 clones, 85% of them seen only once. What was sequenced was peripheral blood. The receptors stem from a man at least 80 years old with active or convalescent COVID-19.

The V gene is TRBV7-8, the J gene TRBJ1-2; 10 positions agree with TRBD1. CDR1 and CDR2 (germline): SGHVS, FQNEAQ. The CDR3 totals 14 residues. J lost 7 bases, V lost 5 bases, and 7 bases had no gene match. CDR3 protein: CASSVDRGPGGYTF. CDR3 bases: TGTGCCAGCAGCGTAGACAGGGGGCCGGGTGGCTACACCTTC.

The V and J genes are TRBV7-9 and TRBJ2-1; 7 nucleotides match TRBD1. CDR1 SEHNR and CDR2 FQNEAQ come from the germline V gene (reference sequence). The CDR3 spans 16 residues. Trimming cost V 0 bases and J 2 bases; bases outside gene matches: 4. The CDR3 region has the DNA TGTGCCAGCAGCTTAGCAGGGCAGGGGGCCTACAATGAGCAGTTCTTC. The encoded protein is CASSLAGQGAYNEQFF.

The sample holds one count of this clone. This chain joins TRBV7-7 and TRBJ1-4; a weak D match, TRBD1 (5 bases). The CDR3 loop spans 15 amino acids. Looked up from germline, CDR1 is SSHAT and CDR2 is FNYEAQ (reference sequence). V was clipped by 5 bases and J by 3 bases, with 13 bases between them. CDR3 protein: CASSIRAGSNEKLFF. For the CDR3, the DNA is TGTGCCAGCAGCATCCGAGCAGGGTCTAATGAAAAACTGTTTTTT.

The CDR3, as DNA: TGCGCCAGCAGTGAGGCTCGGGAAGCCGACCGGAACACTGAAGCTTTCTTT. Encoded protein: CASSEAREADRNTEAFF. The chain employs TRBV10-2 and TRBJ1-1; D unresolved. This CDR3 has 17 residues. Trimming left V 2 bases short and J 1 base short, with 17 bases between. Per the germline V gene, CDR1 is WSHSY and CDR2 is SAAADI.

The chain links TRBV24-1 to TRBJ2-3; D perhaps matches TRBD1 (5 bases). The length of the CDR3 is 13 residues. Trimming cost V 3 bases and J 8 bases, with 11 bases left between them. Germline CDR1 reads KGHDR; CDR2 reads SFDVKD. CDR3 nucleotides: TGTGCCACCAGTGATGAAAAAAGGGGTACGCAGTATTTT. As protein: CATSDEKRGTQYF.

The chain carries TRBV30 and TRBJ1-2, with D possibly being TRBD1 (6 bases). CDR3 length: 13 amino acids. In germline, CDR1 is GTSNPN, CDR2 SVGIG (reference sequence). V was pared by 2 bases and J by 5 bases, with 12 bases between. The CDR3: CAWSRQQGYGYTF. In DNA, the CDR3 is TGTGCCTGGAGTAGGCAACAGGGTTATGGCTACACCTTC.

CDR3 coding DNA: TGTGCCTGGAGTGTTAGGGGTCTTTCGAACACTGAAGCTTTCTTT. This encodes CAWSVRGLSNTEAFF. The chain recombines TRBV30 with TRBJ1-1, with D maybe TRBD1 (5 bases). V shed 0 bases and J shed 1 base, with 12 bases lying between them. From germline, CDR1 is GTSNPN and CDR2 SVGIG (reference sequence). The CDR3 has 15 amino acids.

The chain is built from TRBV5-1 and TRBJ2-7; tentative D call: TRBD1 (6 bases). The V end lost 0 bases, the J end lost 3 bases, and 10 bases lay between the germline ends. This CDR3 region has 14 residues. In germline, CDR1 is SGHRS, CDR2 YFSETQ. The CDR3 spells CASSLDRAVYEQYF. In nucleotides, the CDR3 is TGCGCCAGCAGCTTGGACAGGGCCGTCTACGAGCAGTACTTC.

This clone was detected only once. The chain is built from TRBV7-2 and TRBJ1-5; D may be TRBD1 (6 bases). Germline CDR1 reads SGHTA; CDR2 reads FQGNSA. The CDR3 runs to 15 residues. V was cut by 1 base and J by 2 bases, with 9 bases left in between. The CDR3 nucleotides are TGTGCCAGCAGCTTAGGAGGGGGTGGCAATCAGCCCCAGCATTTT. Its protein product is CASSLGGGGNQPQHF.

Note on this clone: In the same sample, other DNA sequences code for this CDR3. The chain employs TRBV5-5 and TRBJ1-3, with D maybe TRBD1 (6 bases). Germline CDR1 and CDR2: SGHKS and YYEKEE (reference sequence). The CDR3 runs 13 residues. V was shortened by 4 bases and J by 2 bases, with 7 bases between the two germline ends. CDR3 residues: CASSRTAGNTIYF. In DNA, the CDR3 is TGTGCCAGCAGCCGGACAGCTGGAAACACCATATATTTT.

This clone has just one count. CDR3 sequence reads: CATSRGSGTGVYYGYTF. For the CDR3, the DNA is TGTGCCACCAGCAGAGGATCCGGGACAGGGGTTTACTATGGCTACACCTTC. This chain joins TRBV15 and TRBJ1-2; 10 bases map to TRBD1. CDR1 is LNHNV, CDR2 YYDKDF, per germline (reference sequence). V was clipped by 1 base and J by 3 bases; unmatched bases: 8. The CDR3 sequence is 17 residues long.

This chain uses TRBV7-9 with TRBJ1-1, with TRBD1 as a possible D gene (5 bases). The CDR3 totals 13 residues. Germline lookup yields CDR1 SEHNR and CDR2 FQNEAQ (reference sequence). Trimming took 3 bases from V and 7 from J, leaving 12 bases between them. CDR3 loop: CASSFGGADEAFF. In nucleotides, the CDR3 is TGTGCCAGCAGCTTTGGAGGGGCCGATGAAGCTTTCTTT.

In its sample, this clone was seen once. The chain is built from TRBV28 and TRBJ1-2; 7 bases line up with TRBD1. The CDR3 contains 16 residues. CDR1 MDHEN and CDR2 SYDVKM come from the germline V gene. The V segment lost 3 bases and the J segment 2 bases; nucleotides outside the gene matches: 9. The CDR3 DNA sequence: TGTGCCAGCAGTTTCTCGCAGGGGGGACGGAACTATGGCTACACCTTC. It translates to CASSFSQGGRNYGYTF.

This clone was seen at least ten times. The V and J genes are TRBV28 and TRBJ1-2, with D tentatively TRBD1 (5 bases). This CDR3 spans 15 amino acids. Trimming took 1 base from V and 2 from J, leaving 11 bases between them. Germline V CDR1 and CDR2: MDHEN, SYDVKM. The CDR3 sequence: CASSLYDRTNYGYTF. In nucleotides, the CDR3 is TGTGCCAGCAGTTTATATGACAGAACCAACTATGGCTACACCTTC.

The chain combines TRBV27 with TRBJ2-3; D is unclear. This CDR3 is built from 11 residues. The germline gives CDR1 MNHEY, CDR2 SMNVEV (reference sequence). V was cut by 6 bases and J by 10 bases, with 11 bases left in between. The chain's CDR3 is CASSYSEAQYF. CDR3 nucleotide sequence: TGTGCCAGCAGCTATTCAGAGGCGCAGTATTTT.

The CDR3 nucleotides read TGTGCCAGCAGTGAAATTAGGGGGATTCACGGGGAGCTGTTTTTT. Encoded protein: CASSEIRGIHGELFF. The chain joins TRBV6-1 to TRBJ2-2; the D gene is possibly TRBD1 (6 bases). The V end lost 2 bases, the J end lost 7 bases, and 14 bases lay between the germline ends. This CDR3 spans 15 amino acids. Germline V gene data show CDR1 as MNHNS and CDR2 as SASEGT.

The V gene is TRBV3-1 (or the pseudogene TRBV3-2), the J gene TRBJ1-1; TRBD1 might be the D (5 bases). From germline, CDR1 is LGHDT and CDR2 YNNKEL (reference sequence). The V end was cut by 3 bases, the J end by 4 bases, with 9 bases between. The CDR3 length is 13 residues. The CDR3 coding sequence is TGTGCCAGCAGCCAGCAGGGCGGCACTGAAGCTTTCTTT. This sequence encodes CASSQQGGTEAFF.

The rearrangement links TRBV6-5 to TRBJ1-5; D is perhaps TRBD1 (5 bases). Trimming cost V 7 bases and J 6 bases, with 16 bases left between them. In germline, CDR1 is MNHEY, CDR2 SVGAGI. The CDR3 sequence is 14 residues long. The CDR3 here is CASKDSIYGQPQHF. CDR3 DNA sequence: TGTGCCAGCAAAGACAGTATTTACGGTCAGCCCCAGCATTTT.

This chain links TRBV4-1 with TRBJ1-2; D might be TRBD1 (5 bases). This CDR3 has 15 amino acids. Germline V gene lookup returns CDR1 MGHRA and CDR2 YSYEKL. V lost 1 base and J lost 4, with 13 bases in between. The CDR3 region has the DNA TGCGCCAGCAGCCAAGGGTCCCCAACAGGCTATGGCTACACCTTC. Its translation is CASSQGSPTGYGYTF.

This sequence joins TRBV6-5 and TRBJ1-2; D is unresolved. The CDR3 sequence is 13 residues long. The germline gives CDR1 MNHEY, CDR2 SVGAGI. V lost 6 bases and J lost 7, with 15 bases in between. In nucleotides, the CDR3 is TGTGCCAGCAGCCCCCTGGGAGAGTCTGGCTACACCTTC. It is translated as CASSPLGESGYTF.

This sequence joins TRBV24-1 and TRBJ2-7; D possibly corresponds to TRBD1 (5 bases). This CDR3 spans 14 amino acids. The V end lost 3 bases, the J end lost 2 bases, and 10 bases lay between the germline ends. Germline V gene data show CDR1 as KGHDR and CDR2 as SFDVKD. CDR3 sequence: CATSDKGKPYEQYF. For the CDR3, the DNA is TGTGCCACCAGTGATAAGGGGAAACCCTACGAGCAGTACTTC.

This clone was recorded a few times. The rearrangement uses TRBV2 and TRBJ1-1; 7 bases match TRBD1. V lost 4 bases, J lost 1 base, and 6 bases stayed unmatched. CDR1 and CDR2 from the germline V gene are SNHLY and FYNNEI. This CDR3 is 15 amino acids long. The CDR3 loop is CASSARGPRNTEAFF. In nucleotides, the CDR3 is TGTGCCAGCAGTGCTAGGGGGCCTCGGAACACTGAAGCTTTCTTT.

V and J are TRBV12-3 or TRBV12-4 and TRBJ2-7, with 9 nucleotides matching TRBD1. V lost 6 bases and J lost 4; bases outside the gene matches: 4. The CDR3 sequence is 13 residues long. Here the CDR3 DNA reads TGTGCCAGCAGGGCCGGGACAGGGTACGAGCAGTACTTC. Encoded protein: CASRAGTGYEQYF.

The chain carries TRBV2 and TRBJ2-2, with D perhaps matching TRBD2 (7 bases). V shed 8 bases and J shed 7 bases, with 17 bases lying between them. Germline lookup yields CDR1 SNHLY and CDR2 FYNNEI. This CDR3 is 14 amino acids long. This CDR3 reads CASVSGGVGGELFF. CDR3 nucleotide sequence: TGTGCCAGCGTTTCGGGGGGCGTCGGCGGGGAGCTGTTTTTT.

V gene TRBV5-1 combines with J gene TRBJ1-3; perhaps TRBD1 as D (5 bases). The V gene lost 4 bases and the J gene lost 0 bases, with 14 bases spanning the gap. Germline CDR1 reads SGHRS; CDR2 reads YFSETQ. This CDR3 contains 16 residues. The CDR3 DNA reads as TGCGCCAGCAGCGTAGACAGCTCAATCTCTGGAAACACCATATATTTT. This gives the protein CASSVDSSISGNTIYF.

Concerning this clone: Its ends do not fully match the called genes, so a read error is possible. The V gene is TRBV18, the J gene TRBJ1-2; D remains unclear. The CDR3 has 13 residues. Germline values: CDR1 KGHSH, CDR2 LQKENI. DNA for the CDR3: TGTGCCAGCTCACCACTCGCTAACGATGGCTACACCTTC. Protein product: CASSPLANDGYTF.

The V gene is TRBV2, the J gene TRBJ1-1; the D gene is possibly TRBD1 (5 bases). V gave up 11 bases and J gave up 1 base, with 17 bases separating them. Germline CDR1 reads SNHLY; CDR2 reads FYNNEI. CDR3 length: 14 residues. The CDR3 sequence is CAGGRDGGNTEAFF. Written as DNA, the CDR3 is TGTGCCGGAGGCAGGGACGGGGGGAACACTGAAGCTTTCTTT. The variable domain in full, with the rest retrieved from reference TRBV2 and TRBJ1-1, is EPEVTQTPSHQVTQMGQEVILRCVPISNHLYFYWYRQILGQKVEFLVSFYNNEISEKSEIFDDQFSVERPDGSNFTLKIRSTKLEDSAMYFCAGGRDGGNTEAFFGQGTRLTVV.